The TCR beta chain under discussion was sequenced for a study of siplizumab effects on memory and regulatory T cells. Whole-study results and caveats: Contribution to the alloresponse seemed major for naive T cells, which also seemed more diverse than memory cells. Unstimulated subsets accounted for the mapping of only a minor share of the clones that were alloreactive.

This table comes from immunoSEQ multiplex PCR, and its TCRdb copy is limited to in-frame clones, with some not included. The sample records about 120,000 clones, about 93% being singletons. With respect to this clone: The antigen is not known. The germline gene is not matched at one end of the junction; a read error may be the cause.

This CDR3 comprises 15 residues. Germline CDR1 reads MNHEY; CDR2 reads SVGAGI. V usage is TRBV6-5 and J usage is TRBJ2-5; TRBD1 is a possible D gene (6 bases). This TCR was recovered from a human donor in good health. Sequencing was carried out using non-Treg CD4+ T cells sorted from blood. CDR3 region: CASSYSGRGQGTQYF. Written as DNA, the CDR3 is TGTGCCAGCAGTTACTCGGGCAGGGGACAAGGGACCCAGTACTTC.